This T cell receptor (beta chain) derives from a study of T cell repertoires in cytomegalovirus infection. Background on the study: HLA-B-restricted CMV epitopes that are well studied, plus recently identified HLA-C-restricted ones, were used by the study. Based on public TCR beta signatures, there were indications of CMV infection and of a matching HLA type.

TCRdb fed the reads into MiXCR, producing one record per CDR3 protein. The sample includes 450,000 to 600,000 distinct CDR3 sequences, 30% to 35% of them seen just once. In germline, CDR1 is SGHTA, CDR2 FQGNSA. CDR3 size: 16 residues. The V segment lost 5 bases and the J segment 7 bases; nucleotides outside the gene matches: 14. In its sample, this clonotype was seen a few times. Its target is unknown. The receptor was derived from a human donor in good health (CMV status not recorded). Some clones in this sample may be carry-over from other donors' samples. The material was cultured PBMCs, obtained from culture after CMV antigen stimulation. This chain uses TRBV7-2 with TRBJ2-3; 8 bases fit TRBD2. CDR3 protein: CASSRLTSAFSNTQYF. The CDR3 nucleotides are TGTGCCAGCAGCCGACTGACTAGCGCTTTCTCAAATACGCAGTATTTT.